This TCR beta chain came from a study of blood T cell repertoires in COVID-19. Data came from immunoSEQ multiplex PCR; TCRdb stores just in-frame clones and leaves some out. There are 400,000 or so clones in the sample; over 85% occur only once, and less than 0.95% lies in the top ten. Germline values: CDR1 MGHRA, CDR2 YSYEKL. Trimming took off 6 bases at V and 6 bases at J, with 23 bases between the two ends. CDR3 length: 17 amino acids. The TCR was taken from a man between 18 and 35 years old with COVID-19, enrolled during active disease. Sequenced material: peripheral blood. The chain couples TRBV4-1 to TRBJ2-2; D is perhaps TRBD2 (5 bases). This CDR3 reads CASSPSEGLIPSGELFF. DNA of the CDR3: TGCGCCAGCAGTCCTAGTGAGGGCCTTATCCCGTCCGGGGAGCTGTTTTTT.